Below are 5 T cell receptor beta chains sequenced from a single sample in a study of CD8+CD57+ T cells in acquired aplastic anemia. Both TCR beta VDJ combination and CDR3 sequence profiling were carried out. Genomic DNA was the template for this profiling. TCRdb processed the reads anew with MiXCR; each CDR3 protein has one entry. The repertoire holds 250,000 to 300,000 distinct CDR3 sequences, roughly 50% seen once, with approximately 8.2% in the top ten. The sequenced material came from sorted CD4+, CD8+, or CD8+CD57+ T cells (not recorded which) from PBMCs. Receptors originate from a human donor with severe aplastic anemia or a healthy control (not recorded which).

This clonotype was observed a few times. A much larger clone sits a single nucleotide away, making a read error possible. The genes are TRBV7-9 and TRBJ1-5; 7 bases match TRBD1. V trimming: 5 bases; J trimming: 4 bases; junction bases outside the gene matches: 5. There are 14 residues in the CDR3. Germline CDR1 and CDR2: SEHNR and FQNEAQ (reference sequence). The CDR3 nucleotides read TGTGCCAGCAGCCAGGACAGGATTAATCAGCCCCAGCATTTT. This gives the protein CASSQDRINQPQHF.

The gene calls are TRBV7-9 and TRBJ2-5; TRBD2 agrees at 13 bases. J lost 3 bases, V lost 4 bases, and 2 bases had no gene match. Germline V gene lookup returns CDR1 SEHNR and CDR2 FQNEAQ (reference sequence). This CDR3 comprises 15 residues. This CDR3 reads CASSWTSGGKETQYF. The CDR3 DNA sequence: TGTGCCAGCAGCTGGACTAGCGGGGGCAAAGAGACCCAGTACTTC.

This clonotype was counted a single time. This sequence joins TRBV20-1 and TRBJ1-2; D remains unclear. Germline CDR1 DFQATT, CDR2 SNEGSKA (reference sequence). The CDR3 consists of 11 residues. The V end lost 2 bases, the J end lost 7 bases, and 8 bases lay between the germline ends. This CDR3 reads CSARRDSGYTF. DNA for the CDR3: TGCAGTGCTAGAAGGGATTCTGGCTACACCTTC.

This clonotype was counted at least ten times. This chain connects TRBV28 to TRBJ1-5; D unresolved. CDR1 is MDHEN and CDR2 is SYDVKM in the germline V gene. CDR3 length equals 13 residues. V dropped 3 bases and J dropped 6 bases, with 9 bases sitting between them. The chain's CDR3 is CASSLSVGQPQHF. The CDR3 DNA follows: TGTGCCAGCAGTTTGTCGGTGGGTCAGCCCCAGCATTTT.

In its sample, this clonotype was seen many times. The chain is built from TRBV30 and TRBJ1-1; D remains unclear. V gave up 2 bases and J gave up 5 bases, with 6 bases separating them. The CDR3 extends over 11 amino acids. Germline V gives CDR1 GTSNPN, CDR2 SVGIG (reference sequence). CDR3 amino acids: CAWSLETEAFF. CDR3 coding DNA: TGTGCCTGGAGTCTTGAAACTGAAGCTTTCTTT.